The TCR beta chain under discussion was sequenced for a study of vaccination effects on CD4 cells after COVID-19. CDR1 SGHTS and CDR2 YDEGEE come from the germline V gene. This CDR3 has 14 amino acids. V was trimmed by 4 bases and J by 4 bases, leaving 12 bases between them. Clones were read by immunoSEQ multiplex PCR, and TCRdb kept only the in-frame ones, dropping some. The data contain about 66,000 clones, 76% of them singletons. Antigen-specific CD4+ T cells were expanded with viral peptide pools in the ViraFEST assay before sequencing. Subsequent to a culture period of more than 8 days, CD4+ T cells were isolated. Everyone in the study got two shots of either the BNT162b2 or mRNA-1273 vaccine. Vaccine recipients, nucleocapsid antibody negative, had no prior SARS-CoV-2 infection. On both days 3 and 7, half of the culture medium was replaced with IL-2 medium. For this clone: Antigen specificity is unknown.

V and J are TRBV5-8 and TRBJ1-5, with no clear D. This TCR derives from a human donor who received a COVID-19 vaccine. The specimen was CD4+ T cells from PBMCs cultured with HCoV-OC43 spike peptides, collected after COVID-19 vaccination. This sample's subset: HCoV-OC43 spike overlapping peptide pool stimulation. CDR3 nucleotides: TGTGCCAGCAGCCCTCAGGTGGTGAATCAGCCCCAGCATTTT. Translation gives CASSPQVVNQPQHF.